This T cell receptor (beta chain) is from a study of blood T cell repertoires in COVID-19. Study in general: Sources were T cells, B-cell-depleted T cells, or PBMCs; the material itself was cDNA or gDNA.

Original methodology: It was from reference gene primer amplification that nucleated cell counts were estimated. Generated by immunoSEQ multiplex PCR, the TCRdb table keeps only in-frame clones and is missing some. V and J calls and clone size follow that table, whereas D and trimming were derived from the DNA. The sample has around 130,000 clones, roughly 80% seen once. The V segment lost 0 bases and the J segment 2 bases; nucleotides outside the gene matches: 4. The CDR3 is made up of 16 amino acids. Germline V CDR1 and CDR2: SGHKS, YYEKEE (reference sequence). This chain links TRBV5-5 with TRBJ2-1, with 8 bases matching TRBD2. Sequencing used peripheral blood. This receptor was identified in a human donor in a cohort sampled during active COVID-19. CDR3 amino acids: CASSLEASGPYNEQFF. CDR3 DNA: TGTGCCAGCAGCTTGGAGGCTAGCGGGCCCTACAATGAGCAGTTCTTC.